Shown below are 3 T cell receptor beta chains from a single sample sequenced in a study of T cells after posttransplantation cyclophosphamide. Controls had myeloablative marrow grafts with methotrexate and calcineurin inhibitor, sampled at 1 year. Clones were sequenced by immunoSEQ multiplex PCR, and TCRdb holds only the in-frame ones, with some missing. Of more than 15,000 clones listed, approximately 81% are singletons. The input for sequencing was PBMCs, taken after allogeneic stem cell transplant with calcineurin inhibitor and methotrexate. All receptors come from a female patient younger than 35 who received an allogeneic stem cell transplant from an unrelated donor, was CMV-positive, and had acute and chronic GVHD. Some T cells here may be from the graft donor.

V and J are TRBV7-9 and TRBJ2-7, with 8 bases lining up with TRBD1. J gave up 6 bases and V 4 bases, and 17 bases lay outside the gene matches. The germline CDR1 and CDR2 sequences are SEHNR and FQNEAQ (reference sequence). CDR3 length: 17 amino acids. For the CDR3, the DNA is TGTGCCAGCAGCTCAATTACTGATAGGGACAGGAAAGGCGAGCAGTACTTC. It encodes CASSSITDRDRKGEQYF.

This chain uses TRBV11-2 with TRBJ2-1; no reliable D call. V gave up 0 bases and J gave up 9 bases, with 9 bases separating them. The CDR3 spans 13 residues. Germline V gene data show CDR1 as SGHAT and CDR2 as FQNNGV. The CDR3 loop is CASSLDRRIEQFF. DNA of the CDR3: TGTGCCAGCAGCTTAGATCGGAGAATTGAGCAGTTCTTC. Drawing the rest from reference TRBV11-2 and TRBJ2-1, the complete variable domain is EAGVAQSPRYKIIEKRQSVAFWCNPISGHATLYWYQQILGQGPKLLIQFQNNGVVDDSQLPKDRFSAERLKGVDSTLKIQPAKLEDSAVYLCASSLDRRIEQFFGPGTRLTVL.

V and J are TRBV7-9 and TRBJ2-7; the match to TRBD2 covers 7 bases. J gave up 0 bases and V 5 bases, and 13 bases lay outside the gene matches. This CDR3 has 17 amino acids. Germline CDR1 reads SEHNR; CDR2 reads FQNEAQ (reference sequence). CDR3 sequence reads: CASSKGPGGGPSYEQYF. The CDR3, as DNA: TGTGCCAGCAGCAAAGGCCCCGGCGGGGGACCCTCCTACGAGCAGTACTTC.